Below are 18 T cell receptor beta chains sequenced from a single sample in a study of OX40 agonist ivuxolimab in advanced cancers. This table comes from immunoSEQ multiplex PCR, and its TCRdb copy is limited to in-frame clones, with some not included. The table shows tens of thousands of clones, with 91% occurring only once. Material: CD4+ or CD8+ T cells sorted from blood, obtained in a trial of the OX40 agonist ivuxolimab. Source of these receptors: an adult with an advanced solid tumor such as melanoma, head and neck, liver or kidney cancer.

The chain joins TRBV19 to TRBJ1-5; D gene unclear. The CDR3 spans 15 residues. Germline-derived CDR1 and CDR2 are LNHDA and SQIVND (reference sequence). V was clipped by 6 bases and J by 2 bases, with 14 bases between them. CDR3 amino acids: CASSERSAGNQPQHF. CDR3 sequence (DNA): TGTGCCAGTAGCGAGAGAAGTGCTGGCAATCAGCCCCAGCATTTT.

This clone was picked up one time. The J gene is TRBJ1-1, the V gene TRBV7-2; a possible D gene is TRBD1 (6 bases). The CDR3 spans 14 residues. The germline CDR1 and CDR2 sequences are SGHTA and FQGNSA. Trimming took off 3 bases at V and 3 bases at J, with 11 bases between the two ends. Here the CDR3 reads CASSFEGGDTEAFF. For the CDR3, the DNA is TGTGCCAGCAGCTTCGAGGGGGGAGACACTGAAGCTTTCTTT.

This rearrangement joins TRBV14 to TRBJ1-2; 9 bases match TRBD1. CDR1 is SGHDN and CDR2 is FVKESK in the germline V gene. The trim removed 3 bases at V and 6 bases at J, leaving 8 bases unmatched. The CDR3 is 15 residues long. The DNA of the CDR3 is TGTGCCAGCAGCCAGCAGTCCGGGACAGGGAATGGCTACACCTTC. This gives the protein CASSQQSGTGNGYTF.

The rearrangement joins TRBV5-1 to TRBJ1-5; D unclear. This CDR3 spans 13 amino acids. Trimming pared 4 bases from V and 0 bases from J, leaving 5 bases between. From germline, CDR1 is SGHRS and CDR2 YFSETQ. The CDR3 here is CASSEGSNQPQHF. As DNA, the CDR3 is TGCGCCAGCAGCGAGGGTAGCAATCAGCCCCAGCATTTT.

The chain uses TRBV6-9 and TRBJ1-2; tentatively, D is TRBD1 (6 bases). The CDR3 contains 15 residues. Trimming removed 4 bases at V and 2 bases at J, with 14 bases between. Germline CDR1 reads MNHGY; CDR2 reads SVAAGI. The CDR3 loop is CASSFRDTANYGYTF. CDR3 bases: TGTGCCAGCAGTTTCCGGGACACCGCCAACTATGGCTACACCTTC.

The chain uses TRBV10-3 and TRBJ1-3; D ambiguous. Germline CDR1 reads ENHRY; CDR2 reads SYGVKD. CDR3 length: 14 residues. V was clipped by 4 bases and J by 0 bases, with 7 bases between them. The CDR3 nucleotides read TGTGCCATCAGTGGCGGGAGCTCTGGAAACACCATATATTTT. It translates to CAISGGSSGNTIYF.

Worth noting for this clone: Other DNA sequences in the same sample also yield this CDR3. The chain combines TRBV19 with TRBJ2-3; 7 bases match TRBD2. The CDR3 totals 15 residues. The V gene's germline CDR1 is LNHDA and CDR2 SQIVND (reference sequence). The junction had 5 bases not matched to a gene; V was cut back by 5 bases and J by 0 bases. In DNA, the CDR3 is TGTGCCAGTAGTTTAGGACTAGTCAGCACAGATACGCAGTATTTT. Its translation: CASSLGLVSTDTQYF.

This rearrangement joins TRBV7-2 to TRBJ2-5, with 9 bases that match TRBD1. Trimming at V came to 5 bases and at J to 8 bases, leaving 6 bases not matched to a gene. CDR1 is SGHTA, CDR2 FQGNSA, per germline. The CDR3 is made up of 13 amino acids. CDR3 DNA sequence: TGTGCCAGCAGCCCTGGACAGGGGTTAACCCAGTACTTC. Encoded protein: CASSPGQGLTQYF.

CDR3: CASSARPGTEAFF. As DNA, the CDR3 is TGTGCCAGCAGTGCCCGGCCGGGGACTGAAGCTTTCTTT. The rearrangement uses TRBV6-1 and TRBJ1-1; D is unclear. This CDR3 is 13 amino acids long. The germline CDR1 and CDR2 sequences are MNHNS and SASEGT. The germline V and J ends were trimmed by 4 bases and 5 bases, with 11 bases remaining between them.

This chain uses TRBV5-1 with TRBJ1-6; D may be TRBD1 (5 bases). Germline V gene lookup returns CDR1 SGHRS and CDR2 YFSETQ. CDR3 length equals 15 residues. The ends were cut back, 4 bases at V and 3 bases at J, with 11 bases in the middle. In DNA, the CDR3 is TGCGCCAGCAGCGAACAGGATTACTATAATTCACCCCTCCACTTT. This gives the protein CASSEQDYYNSPLHF.

A note on this clone: The same CDR3 is also encoded by other DNA sequences in this sample. The chain combines TRBV6-6 with TRBJ1-2, with a weak D call TRBD1 (6 bases). Germline CDR1 MNHNY, CDR2 SVGAGI (reference sequence). Between the trimmed V and J ends, which lost 6 bases and 3 bases, there was a span of 14 bases. This CDR3 spans 14 amino acids. CDR3 coding DNA: TGTGCCAGCAGCAACAGGGAAGGCCACTATGGCTACACCTTC. Protein product: CASSNREGHYGYTF.

The rearrangement uses TRBV7-9 and TRBJ2-3, with 8 bases identical to TRBD2. Germline V gene data show CDR1 as SEHNR and CDR2 as FQNEAQ (reference sequence). With V trimmed by 1 base and J by 1 base, 10 bases remained unmatched. The CDR3 covers 18 residues. The CDR3 nucleotides read TGTGCCAGCAGCTTAGTTGCGGGGGGTGTTTGGGGCACAGATACGCAGTATTTT. Protein product: CASSLVAGGVWGTDTQYF.

The chain combines TRBV2 with TRBJ1-5; D perhaps matches TRBD1 (5 bases). The CDR3 contains 13 residues. In germline, CDR1 is SNHLY, CDR2 FYNNEI. V dropped 6 bases and J dropped 3 bases, with 9 bases sitting between them. CDR3: CASRTDINQPQHF. CDR3 in DNA: TGTGCCAGCAGGACGGACATCAATCAGCCCCAGCATTTT. Combining the CDR3 with reference TRBV2 and TRBJ1-5 gives the whole variable domain EPEVTQTPSHQVTQMGQEVILRCVPISNHLYFYWYRQILGQKVEFLVSFYNNEISEKSEIFDDQFSVERPDGSNFTLKIRSTKLEDSAMYFCASRTDINQPQHFGDGTRLSIL.

This clone was seen more than once but under ten times. J is TRBJ2-1 and V is TRBV12-5; TRBD2 aligns across 15 bases. The ends lost 6 bases at V and 1 base at J; junction bases unmatched: 7. The CDR3 sequence is 18 residues long. The V gene's germline CDR1 is LGHNT and CDR2 FRNRAP. The CDR3, as DNA: TGTGCTAGTGGCTTTGGGACTAGCGGGGGGACATCCTACAATGAGCAGTTCTTC. Residues: CASGFGTSGGTSYNEQFF.

The rearrangement joins TRBV28 to TRBJ1-1; weak D call: TRBD1 (5 bases). CDR3 length: 15 residues. Trimming stripped 3 bases from V and 2 bases from J, with 13 bases between. From germline, CDR1 is MDHEN and CDR2 SYDVKM. The CDR3 DNA follows: TGTGCCAGCAGTTTTTACGCAGGGCCTAACACTGAAGCTTTCTTT. It encodes CASSFYAGPNTEAFF.

The chain carries TRBV29-1 and TRBJ1-5, with TRBD1 matching 9 bases. The V and J ends lost 6 bases and 4 bases, in that order; junction bases with no gene match: 10. This CDR3 spans 15 amino acids. Per germline, CDR1 SQVTM and CDR2 ANQGSEA. The CDR3 DNA follows: TGCAGCGTCGCTACGGACAGGGGATGGAATCAGCCCCAGCATTTT. This translates into CSVATDRGWNQPQHF. The full variable domain, its missing parts supplied by reference TRBV29-1 and TRBJ1-5, is SAVISQKPSRDICQRGTSLTIQCQVDSQVTMMFWYRQQPGQSLTLIATANQGSEATYESGFVIDKFPISRPNLTFSTLTVSNMSPEDSSIYLCSVATDRGWNQPQHFGDGTRLSIL.

This sequence joins TRBV7-2 and TRBJ2-3, with 9 bases matching TRBD2. Looked up from germline, CDR1 is SGHTA and CDR2 is FQGNSA. V lost 5 bases, J lost 14 bases, and 8 bases stayed unmatched. CDR3 size: 12 residues. CDR3 sequence: CASSPGLATGYF. The CDR3 DNA sequence: TGTGCCAGCAGCCCGGGACTAGCAACGGGGTATTTT.

The genes are TRBV18 and TRBJ2-3; the match to TRBD1 covers 9 bases. CDR1 and CDR2 from the germline V gene are KGHSH and LQKENI. The CDR3 totals 16 residues. The trim removed 3 bases at V and 5 bases at J, leaving 9 bases unmatched. The CDR3, as DNA: TGTGCCAGCTCACCCAGGCGGGACAGGGTAGGAGATACGCAGTATTTT. This translates into CASSPRRDRVGDTQYF.